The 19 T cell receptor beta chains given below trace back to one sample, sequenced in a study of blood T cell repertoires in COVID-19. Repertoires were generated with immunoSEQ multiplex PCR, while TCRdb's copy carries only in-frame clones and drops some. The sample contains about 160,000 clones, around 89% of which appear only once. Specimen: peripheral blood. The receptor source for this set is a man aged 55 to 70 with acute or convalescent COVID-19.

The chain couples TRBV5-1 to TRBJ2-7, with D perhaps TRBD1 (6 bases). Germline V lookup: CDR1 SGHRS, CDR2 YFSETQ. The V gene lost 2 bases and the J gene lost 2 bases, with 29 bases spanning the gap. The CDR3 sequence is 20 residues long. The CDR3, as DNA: TGCGCCAGCAGCTTCTGGCCGGTGCAGGGGCCCTTTTCTGTTCCCTACGAGCAGTACTTC. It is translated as CASSFWPVQGPFSVPYEQYF.

The CDR3 protein is CASSLRGGANNEQFF. Written as DNA, the CDR3 is TGTGCCAGCAGCCTAAGGGGTGGGGCTAACAATGAGCAGTTCTTC. V gene TRBV7-9 combines with J gene TRBJ2-1; D may be TRBD1 (5 bases). Germline-derived CDR1 and CDR2 are SEHNR and FQNEAQ (reference sequence). This CDR3 comprises 15 residues. Deletions cut 5 bases from V and 5 bases from J, with 16 bases between.

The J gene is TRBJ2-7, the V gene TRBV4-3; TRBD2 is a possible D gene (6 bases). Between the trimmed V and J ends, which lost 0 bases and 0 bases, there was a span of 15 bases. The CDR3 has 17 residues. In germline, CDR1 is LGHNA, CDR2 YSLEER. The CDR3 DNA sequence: TGCGCCAGCAGCCAAGATTACCGGGGGACCAGCTCCTACGAGCAGTACTTC. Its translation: CASSQDYRGTSSYEQYF.

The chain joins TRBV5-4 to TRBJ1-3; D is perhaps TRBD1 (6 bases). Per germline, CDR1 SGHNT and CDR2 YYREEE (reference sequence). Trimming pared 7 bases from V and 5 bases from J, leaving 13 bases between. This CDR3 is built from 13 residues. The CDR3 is CASALDRRNTIYF. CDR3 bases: TGTGCCAGCGCATTGGACAGAAGAAACACCATATATTTT.

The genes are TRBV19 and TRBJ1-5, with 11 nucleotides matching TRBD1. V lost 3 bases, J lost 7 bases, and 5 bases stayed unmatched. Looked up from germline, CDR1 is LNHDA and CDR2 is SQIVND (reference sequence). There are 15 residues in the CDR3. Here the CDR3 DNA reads TGTGCCAGTAGTATGGGACAGGGGGAAGGGCAGCCCCAGCATTTT. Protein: CASSMGQGEGQPQHF.

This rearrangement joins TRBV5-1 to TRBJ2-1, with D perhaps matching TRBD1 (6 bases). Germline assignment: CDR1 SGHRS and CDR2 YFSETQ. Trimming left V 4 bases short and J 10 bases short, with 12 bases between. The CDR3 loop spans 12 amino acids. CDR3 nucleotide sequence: TGCGCCAGCAGCACGGACAGAGGCGAGCAGTTCTTC. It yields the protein CASSTDRGEQFF. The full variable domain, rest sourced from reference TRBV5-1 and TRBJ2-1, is KAGVTQTPRYLIKTRGQQVTLSCSPISGHRSVSWYQQTPGQGLQFLFEYFSETQRNKGNFPGRFSGRQFSNSRSEMNVSTLELGDSALYLCASSTDRGEQFFGPGTRLTVL.

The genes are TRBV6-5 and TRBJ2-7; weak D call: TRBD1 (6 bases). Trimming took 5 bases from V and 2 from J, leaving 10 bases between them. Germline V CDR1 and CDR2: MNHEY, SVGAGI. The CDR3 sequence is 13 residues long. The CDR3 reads CASSRDTAYEQYF. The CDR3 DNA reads TGTGCCAGCAGTAGGGACACAGCCTACGAGCAGTACTTC.

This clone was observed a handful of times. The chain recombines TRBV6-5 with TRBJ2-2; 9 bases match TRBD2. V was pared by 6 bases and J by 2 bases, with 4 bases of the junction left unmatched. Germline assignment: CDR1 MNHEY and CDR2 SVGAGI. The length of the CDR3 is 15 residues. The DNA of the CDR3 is TGTGCCAGCAGGCTAGCGGGGTCCAACACCGGGGAGCTGTTTTTT. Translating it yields CASRLAGSNTGELFF.

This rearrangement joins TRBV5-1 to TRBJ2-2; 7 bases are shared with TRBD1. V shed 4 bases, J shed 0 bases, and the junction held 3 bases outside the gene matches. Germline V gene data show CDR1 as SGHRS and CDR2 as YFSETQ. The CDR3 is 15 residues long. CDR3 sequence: CASSGDSANTGELFF. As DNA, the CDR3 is TGCGCCAGCAGCGGGGACAGCGCGAACACCGGGGAGCTGTTTTTT.

In DNA form, the CDR3 reads TGTGCCAGCAGCTTAGTGAGGGGGGAGCAGTACTTC. Translated: CASSLVRGEQYF. The gene calls are TRBV11-2 and TRBJ2-7, with D possibly TRBD1 on 6 matching bases. Trimming removed 1 base from V and 7 bases from J, with 8 bases in between. Germline lookup yields CDR1 SGHAT and CDR2 FQNNGV. CDR3 length equals 12 residues.

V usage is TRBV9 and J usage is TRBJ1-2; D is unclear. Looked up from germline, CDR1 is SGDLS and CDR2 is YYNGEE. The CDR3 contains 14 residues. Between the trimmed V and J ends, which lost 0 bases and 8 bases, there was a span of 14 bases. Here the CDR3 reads CASSVGAVDLGYTF. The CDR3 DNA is TGTGCCAGCAGCGTAGGTGCCGTAGACTTAGGCTACACCTTC.

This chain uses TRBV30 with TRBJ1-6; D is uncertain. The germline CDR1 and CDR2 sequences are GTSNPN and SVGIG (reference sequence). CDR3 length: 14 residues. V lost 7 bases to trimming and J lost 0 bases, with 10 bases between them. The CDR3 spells CALRESSYNSPLHF. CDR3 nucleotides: TGTGCCTTGCGGGAGAGCTCCTATAATTCACCCCTCCACTTT.

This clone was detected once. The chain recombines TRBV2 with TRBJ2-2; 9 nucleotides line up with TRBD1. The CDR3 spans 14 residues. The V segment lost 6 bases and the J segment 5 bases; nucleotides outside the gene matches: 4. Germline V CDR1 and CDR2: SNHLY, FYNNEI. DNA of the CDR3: TGTGCCAGCAGCCCCGGGACAGGGACCGGGGAGCTGTTTTTT. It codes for CASSPGTGTGELFF.

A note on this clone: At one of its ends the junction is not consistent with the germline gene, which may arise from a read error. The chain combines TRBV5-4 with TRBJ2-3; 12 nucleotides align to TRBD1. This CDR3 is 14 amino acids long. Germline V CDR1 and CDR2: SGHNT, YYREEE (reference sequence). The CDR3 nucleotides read TGTGCCAGCAGTTTGGGACAGGGGGCCGATACGCAGTATTTT. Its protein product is CASSLGQGADTQYF.

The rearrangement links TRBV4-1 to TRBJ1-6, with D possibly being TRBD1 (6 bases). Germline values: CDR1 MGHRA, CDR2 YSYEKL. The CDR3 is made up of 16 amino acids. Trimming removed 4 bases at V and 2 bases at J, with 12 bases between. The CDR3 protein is CASSRFGQTYNSPLHF. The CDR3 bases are TGCGCCAGCAGCCGGTTTGGACAGACCTATAATTCACCCCTCCACTTT.

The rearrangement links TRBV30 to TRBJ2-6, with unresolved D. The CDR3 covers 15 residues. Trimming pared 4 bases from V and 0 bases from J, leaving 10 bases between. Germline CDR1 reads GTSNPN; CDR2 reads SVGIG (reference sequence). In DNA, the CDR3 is TGTGCCTGGACTCACGAGTCCTCTGGGGCCAACGTCCTGACTTTC. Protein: CAWTHESSGANVLTF. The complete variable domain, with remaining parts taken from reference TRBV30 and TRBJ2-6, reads SQTIHQWPATLVQPVGSPLSLECTVEGTSNPNLYWYRQAAGRGLQLLFYSVGIGQISSEVPQNLSASRPQDRQFILSSKKLLLSDSGFYLCAWTHESSGANVLTFGAGSRLTVL.

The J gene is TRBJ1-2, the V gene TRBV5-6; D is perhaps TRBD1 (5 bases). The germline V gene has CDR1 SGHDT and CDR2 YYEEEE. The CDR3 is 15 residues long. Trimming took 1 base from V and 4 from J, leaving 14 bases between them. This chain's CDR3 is CASSLRGSGGYGYTF. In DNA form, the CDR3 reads TGTGCCAGCAGCTTGAGGGGATCGGGCGGCTATGGCTACACCTTC.

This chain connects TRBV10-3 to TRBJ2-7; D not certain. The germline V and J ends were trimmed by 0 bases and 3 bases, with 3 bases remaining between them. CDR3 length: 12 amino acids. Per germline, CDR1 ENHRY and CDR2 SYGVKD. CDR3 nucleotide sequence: TGTGCCATCAGTGAGTCGAGCTACGAGCAGTACTTC. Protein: CAISESSYEQYF.

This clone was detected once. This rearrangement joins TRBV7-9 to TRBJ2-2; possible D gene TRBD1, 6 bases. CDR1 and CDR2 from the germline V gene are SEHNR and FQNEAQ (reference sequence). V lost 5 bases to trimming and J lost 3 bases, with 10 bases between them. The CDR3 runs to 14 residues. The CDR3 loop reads CASSEDSYTGELFF. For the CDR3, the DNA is TGTGCCAGCAGCGAGGACAGCTACACCGGGGAGCTGTTTTTT.